Shown below are 4 T cell receptor beta chains from a single sample sequenced in a study of T cells in localized non-small cell lung cancer. The assay was immunoSEQ multiplex PCR, and TCRdb's table has in-frame clones only and misses some. Found here are tens of thousands of clones, about 80% of them singletons; the top ten hold more than 7.5%. Sample: PBMCs, taken before any cancer treatment. Receptors were obtained from a man aged 40 to 70 with stage II lung adenocarcinoma.

The V gene is TRBV7-6, the J gene TRBJ2-2; D gene unclear. Trimming stripped 3 bases from V and 4 bases from J, with 12 bases between. CDR1 is SGHVS and CDR2 is FNYEAQ in the germline V gene. The CDR3 has 15 residues. CDR3 coding DNA: TGTGCCAGCAGCTTTTTCGGCGGCTTCACCGGGGAGCTGTTTTTT. Its translation: CASSFFGGFTGELFF. Full variable domain (rest looked up from reference TRBV7-6 and TRBJ2-2): GAGVSQSPRYKVTKRGQDVALRCDPISGHVSLYWYRQALGQGPEFLTYFNYEAQQDKSGLPNDRFSAERPEGSISTLTIQRTEQRDSAMYRCASSFFGGFTGELFFGEGSRLTVL.

J is TRBJ2-1 and V is TRBV10-2, with a tentative D call TRBD1 (6 bases). Germline V lookup: CDR1 WSHSY, CDR2 SAAADI. The V and J ends lost 10 bases and 0 bases respectively, with 13 bases between them. This CDR3 contains 14 residues. The CDR3 loop reads CATSDRSSYNEQFF. The CDR3, as DNA: TGCGCCACTTCCGACAGGAGCTCCTACAATGAGCAGTTCTTC.

The V call is TRBV5-6, the J call TRBJ1-6; 9 bases fit TRBD1. Germline V CDR1 and CDR2: SGHDT, YYEEEE. Trimming took 4 bases from V and 8 from J; bases not matched to a gene: 4. The CDR3 has 14 amino acids. The CDR3 here is CASSPTGGDSPLHF. The CDR3 bases are TGTGCCAGCAGCCCGACAGGGGGTGATTCACCCCTCCACTTT. The full variable domain, completed using reference TRBV5-6 and TRBJ1-6, is DAGVTQSPTHLIKTRGQQVTLRCSPKSGHDTVSWYQQALGQGPQFIFQYYEEEERQRGNFPDRFSGHQFPNYSSELNVNALLLGDSALYLCASSPTGGDSPLHFGNGTRLTVT.

The chain carries TRBV14 and TRBJ2-2, with 8 nucleotides matching TRBD1. The CDR3 runs to 15 residues. Germline CDR1 and CDR2: SGHDN and FVKESK. Trimming took 1 base from V and 2 from J; bases not matched to a gene: 0. The CDR3 loop is CASSQAGGNTGELFF. In nucleotides, the CDR3 is TGTGCCAGCAGCCAAGCAGGGGGCAACACCGGGGAGCTGTTTTTT.